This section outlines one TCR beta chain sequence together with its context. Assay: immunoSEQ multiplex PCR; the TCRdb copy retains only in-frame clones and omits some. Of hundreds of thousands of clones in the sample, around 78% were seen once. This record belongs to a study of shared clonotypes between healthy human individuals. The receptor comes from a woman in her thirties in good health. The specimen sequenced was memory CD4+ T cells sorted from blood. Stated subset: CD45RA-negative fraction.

For the CDR3, the DNA is TGTGCCACCTCCCGGGGGAGAACGGCAAGCTCCTACAATGAGCAGTTCTTC. Amino acid sequence: CATSRGRTASSYNEQFF. The chain is built from TRBV15 and TRBJ2-1; tentative D call: TRBD2 (6 bases). Per the germline V gene, CDR1 is LNHNV and CDR2 is YYDKDF (reference sequence). The CDR3 is 17 amino acids. V was clipped by 8 bases and J by 0 bases, with 20 bases between them.